The 13 T cell receptor beta chains in this list originate from one sample, sequenced in a study of cytomegalovirus exposure and HLA in healthy donors. With 60 Vbeta and 13 Jbeta primers, the PCR was carried out. The data were produced by immunoSEQ multiplex PCR, yet TCRdb's version contains in-frame clones alone and is incomplete. The table lists fewer than 100,000 clones, approximately 72% of them singletons. Material: PBMCs. The receptors here all came from a man aged 35-49 years in good health and CMV-seropositive.

This rearrangement joins TRBV28 to TRBJ1-2; 8 bases agree with TRBD1. This CDR3 has 15 residues. V gave up 5 bases and J gave up 6 bases; unmatched junction bases: 11. Germline V lookup: CDR1 MDHEN, CDR2 SYDVKM. The CDR3 sequence is CASSRYTGGRDGYTF. The DNA for the CDR3 is TGTGCCAGCAGTCGCTATACAGGGGGGCGGGATGGCTACACCTTC.

This rearrangement joins TRBV6-1 to TRBJ2-7; 9 positions match TRBD1. Looked up from germline, CDR1 is MNHNS and CDR2 is SASEGT. Trimming cost V 5 bases and J 2 bases; bases outside gene matches: 4. There are 14 residues in the CDR3. The CDR3 DNA reads as TGTGCCAGCAGTCCGGACAGGGGCGCCTACGAGCAGTACTTC. This sequence encodes CASSPDRGAYEQYF.

The chain recombines TRBV9 with TRBJ2-7; possible D gene TRBD2, 6 bases. Germline-derived CDR1 and CDR2 are SGDLS and YYNGEE. Trimming removed 4 bases at V and 2 bases at J, with 13 bases between. The CDR3 consists of 14 residues. The CDR3 nucleotides are TGTGCCAGCAGCACGCGGGACGGAGCCTACGAGCAGTACTTC. It is translated as CASSTRDGAYEQYF.

The chain combines TRBV7-9 with TRBJ1-1; possible D gene TRBD1, 6 bases. CDR3 size: 14 residues. The germline V gene has CDR1 SEHNR and CDR2 FQNEAQ (reference sequence). The V and J ends lost 3 bases and 3 bases respectively, with 11 bases between them. In nucleotides, the CDR3 is TGTGCCAGCAGCTTCAGGGGAGATCACACTGAAGCTTTCTTT. Protein sequence: CASSFRGDHTEAFF.

V gene TRBV10-1 combines with J gene TRBJ2-7; D might be TRBD1 (6 bases). V lost 6 bases to trimming and J lost 3 bases, with 15 bases between them. CDR3 length: 14 residues. Germline CDR1 reads WNHNN; CDR2 reads SYGVQD (reference sequence). The CDR3 DNA reads TGCGCCAGCAGAGGGGGTGGGGGATTCTACGAGCAGTACTTC. As protein: CASRGGGGFYEQYF.

The chain is built from TRBV20-1 and TRBJ2-1; the D gene is possibly TRBD2 (6 bases). From germline, CDR1 is DFQATT and CDR2 SNEGSKA (reference sequence). V lost 3 bases to trimming and J lost 8 bases, with 8 bases between them. The CDR3 is made up of 11 amino acids. Here the CDR3 reads CSARRRDEQFF. CDR3 nucleotides: TGCAGTGCTAGGAGGAGGGATGAGCAGTTCTTC.

CDR3 DNA sequence: TGCGCCAGCAGCCAAGAATTTTCCGGGGCGAACACCGGGGAGCTGTTTTTT. Translating it yields CASSQEFSGANTGELFF. J is TRBJ2-2 and V is TRBV4-3; a possible D gene is TRBD2 (5 bases). Germline assignment: CDR1 LGHNA and CDR2 YSLEER. This CDR3 comprises 17 residues. The V end lost 0 bases, the J end lost 0 bases, and 11 bases lay between the germline ends.

This chain uses TRBV5-1 with TRBJ2-5; 11 bases agree with TRBD2. After removal of 0 bases from V and 5 bases from J, the junction contained 6 bases not matched to a gene. This CDR3 spans 16 amino acids. Germline V gives CDR1 SGHRS, CDR2 YFSETQ. This CDR3 reads CASSLGLAGGEETQYF. CDR3 nucleotide sequence: TGCGCCAGCAGCTTGGGGCTAGCGGGGGGCGAGGAGACCCAGTACTTC.

V and J are TRBV30 and TRBJ1-1; 8 positions agree with TRBD1. CDR1 is GTSNPN and CDR2 is SVGIG in the germline V gene (reference sequence). The trim removed 1 base at V and 2 bases at J, leaving 6 bases unmatched. The CDR3 consists of 15 residues. Written as DNA, the CDR3 is TGTGCCTGGAGTGCAATACAGGGGGATAACACTGAAGCTTTCTTT. Translated, it gives CAWSAIQGDNTEAFF.

This rearrangement joins TRBV9 to TRBJ2-2; 8 bases fit TRBD1. V lost 3 bases and J lost 0; bases outside the gene matches: 4. This CDR3 comprises 16 residues. Germline CDR1 reads SGDLS; CDR2 reads YYNGEE. The CDR3 nucleotides read TGTGCCAGCAGCGCCCAGGGGGCGGCGAACACCGGGGAGCTGTTTTTT. Protein product: CASSAQGAANTGELFF.

This clone was picked up a small number of times. The chain carries TRBV28 and TRBJ2-5; 12 nucleotides align to TRBD2. TRBJ2-7 explains the end of the DNA better; the J call may be wrong. This CDR3 spans 14 amino acids. Germline loops: CDR1 MDHEN, CDR2 SYDVKM. The CDR3 loop is CASRGTSGPYEQYF. The CDR3 DNA follows: TGTGCCAGCAGGGGGACTAGCGGGCCCTACGAGCAGTACTTC.

This clone was counted between two and nine times. This chain links TRBV29-1 with TRBJ1-2; no firm D call. V shed 4 bases and J shed 1 base, with 7 bases lying between them. CDR1 is SQVTM and CDR2 is ANQGSEA in the germline V gene. The CDR3 consists of 12 residues. CDR3 in amino acids: CSVGGGNYGYTF. CDR3 nucleotides: TGCAGCGTTGGTGGCGGTAACTATGGCTACACCTTC. The full variable domain, with the rest looked up from reference TRBV29-1 and TRBJ1-2, is SAVISQKPSRDICQRGTSLTIQCQVDSQVTMMFWYRQQPGQSLTLIATANQGSEATYESGFVIDKFPISRPNLTFSTLTVSNMSPEDSSIYLCSVGGGNYGYTFGSGTRLTVV.

The chain is built from TRBV7-2 and TRBJ2-7; 8 bases fit TRBD2. Germline trimming cut 1 base from V and 6 bases from J; bases unmatched to any gene: 8. The CDR3 consists of 15 residues. The germline V gene encodes CDR1 SGHTA and CDR2 FQGNSA. The CDR3 DNA reads TGTGCCAGCAGCTTAGACCGAGCGGGAGTCCTCGAGCAGTACTTC. Amino acids: CASSLDRAGVLEQYF.